The present T cell receptor (beta chain) was sequenced within a study of blood T cell repertoires in COVID-19. CDR1 and CDR2 (germline): LGHDT, YNNKEL (reference sequence). Trimming stripped 5 bases from V and 6 bases from J, with 10 bases between. The CDR3 spans 12 residues. The method was immunoSEQ multiplex PCR; TCRdb's version includes in-frame clones alone and lacks a portion of them. The sample comprises roughly 75,000 clones, approximately 90% of which are singletons, and less than 0.65% rests with the top ten. The material sequenced was peripheral blood. This chain links TRBV3-1 (or the pseudogene TRBV3-2) with TRBJ1-1; maybe TRBD1 (5 bases). The TCR sequence derives from a man aged 55-75 years with acute or convalescent COVID-19. The CDR3 protein is CASSFEQAEAFF. The CDR3 DNA sequence: TGTGCCAGCAGCTTTGAACAGGCTGAAGCTTTCTTT.